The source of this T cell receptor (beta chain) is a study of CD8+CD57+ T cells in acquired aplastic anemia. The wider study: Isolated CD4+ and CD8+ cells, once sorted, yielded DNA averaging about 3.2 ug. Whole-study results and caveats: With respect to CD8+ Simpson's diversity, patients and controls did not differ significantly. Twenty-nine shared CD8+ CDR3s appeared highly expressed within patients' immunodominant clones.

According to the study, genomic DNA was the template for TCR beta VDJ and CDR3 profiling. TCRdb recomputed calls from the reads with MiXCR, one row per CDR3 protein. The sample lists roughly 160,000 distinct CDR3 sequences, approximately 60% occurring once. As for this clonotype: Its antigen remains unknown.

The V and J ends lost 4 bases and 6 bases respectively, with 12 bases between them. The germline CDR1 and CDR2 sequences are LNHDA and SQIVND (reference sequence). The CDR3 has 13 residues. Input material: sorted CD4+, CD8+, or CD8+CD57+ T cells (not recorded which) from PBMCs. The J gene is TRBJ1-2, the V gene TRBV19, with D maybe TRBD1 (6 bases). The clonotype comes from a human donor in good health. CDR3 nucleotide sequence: TGTGCCAGTAGTAAACAGGGCGGTGATGGCTACACCTTC. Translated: CASSKQGGDGYTF.